This T cell receptor beta chain is from a study of T cell changes during pregnancy in multiple sclerosis. Sequencing was performed with immunoSEQ multiplex PCR; in TCRdb, only in-frame clones are kept and a portion is missing. The repertoire consists of tens of thousands of clones, with around nine tenths occurring once and the leading ten covering roughly 0.21%. CDR3 length equals 15 residues. Between the trimmed V and J ends, which lost 2 bases and 2 bases, there was a span of 10 bases. Germline V CDR1 and CDR2: SGHRS, YFSETQ. In its sample, this clone was seen once. V and J are TRBV5-1 and TRBJ2-2; TRBD1 might be the D (5 bases). This sample comprised CD4+ T cells from peripheral blood mononuclear cells, obtained before pregnancy. This receptor was taken from a female donor with multiple sclerosis, enrolled in a pregnancy study. The CDR3 coding sequence is TGCGCCAGCAGCTTAGGGGCCAGTAACACCGGGGAGCTGTTTTTT. It translates to CASSLGASNTGELFF.